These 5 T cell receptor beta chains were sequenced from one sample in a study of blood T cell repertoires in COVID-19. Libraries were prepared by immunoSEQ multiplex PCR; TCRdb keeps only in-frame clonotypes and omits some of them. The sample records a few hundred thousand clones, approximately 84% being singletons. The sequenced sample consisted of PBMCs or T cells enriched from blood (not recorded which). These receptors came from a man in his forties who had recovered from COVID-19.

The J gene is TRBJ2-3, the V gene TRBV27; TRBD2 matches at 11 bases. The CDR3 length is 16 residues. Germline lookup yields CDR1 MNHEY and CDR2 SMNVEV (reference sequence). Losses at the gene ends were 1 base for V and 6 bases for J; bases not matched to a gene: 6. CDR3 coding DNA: TGTGCCAGCAGTTTATTACAGACTAGCGGGACGGATACGCAGTATTTT. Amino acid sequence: CASSLLQTSGTDTQYF.

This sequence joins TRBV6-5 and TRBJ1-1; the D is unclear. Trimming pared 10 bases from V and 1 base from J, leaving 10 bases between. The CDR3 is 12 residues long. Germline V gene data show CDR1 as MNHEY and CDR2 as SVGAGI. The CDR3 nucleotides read TGTGCCAACAAAGAGGGGAACACTGAAGCTTTCTTT. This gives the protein CANKEGNTEAFF.

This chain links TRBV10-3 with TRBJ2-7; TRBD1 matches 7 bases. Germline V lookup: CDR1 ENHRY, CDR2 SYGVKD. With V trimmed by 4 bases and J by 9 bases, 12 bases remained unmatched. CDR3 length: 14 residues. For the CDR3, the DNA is TGTGCCATCAGTGTCGGACAGGTTTCGTTCGGGCAGTACTTC. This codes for CAISVGQVSFGQYF.

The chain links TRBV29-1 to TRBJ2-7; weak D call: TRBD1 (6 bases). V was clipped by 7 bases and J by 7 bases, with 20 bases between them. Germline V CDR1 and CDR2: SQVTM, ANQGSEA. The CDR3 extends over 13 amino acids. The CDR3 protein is CSAATGWLLEQYF. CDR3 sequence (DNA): TGCAGCGCCGCGACAGGTTGGTTACTTGAGCAGTACTTC.

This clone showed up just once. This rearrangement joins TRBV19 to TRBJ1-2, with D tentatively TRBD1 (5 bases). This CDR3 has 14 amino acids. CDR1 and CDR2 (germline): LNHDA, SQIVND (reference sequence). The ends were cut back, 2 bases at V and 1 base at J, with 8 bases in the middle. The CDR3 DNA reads TGTGCCAGTAGTATAATGGGGCTTAACTATGGCTACACCTTC. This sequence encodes CASSIMGLNYGYTF.